Following are 26 T cell receptor beta chains from one sample sequenced in a study of T cells expressing NK-cell markers. TCRdb reprocessed the 5' RACE reads, keeping one entry per CDR3 protein, no DNA. The specimen's table records some 500,000 distinct CDR3 sequences. Sample: blood T cells: a sorted CD56 or NKG2C T cell subset, CD4+ or CD8+ T cells, or bulk PBMC T cells (not recorded which). All receptors derive from a woman in her fifties or sixties in good health.

The chain couples TRBV5-1 to TRBJ1-1; TCRdb selects TRBD1, and the lack of DNA leaves this call unchecked. The germline CDR1 and CDR2 sequences are SGHRS and YFSETQ. The CDR3 spans 16 residues. CDR3 residues: CASSLGRMRGDTEAFF.

The rearrangement links TRBV24-1 to TRBJ2-2; TCRdb picks TRBD2, but there is no DNA to check that call. Germline values: CDR1 KGHDR, CDR2 SFDVKD. This CDR3 is built from 13 residues. CDR3 protein: CASRSGDSGELFF.

The gene calls are TRBV7-2 and TRBJ2-5; with no DNA, the TCRdb D assignment of TRBD1 cannot be verified. The CDR3 sequence is 15 residues long. CDR1 and CDR2 from the germline V gene are SGHTA and FQGNSA. CDR3 amino acids: CASSLLGVPGETQYF.

The chain carries TRBV20-1 and TRBJ2-1; the TCRdb call, TRBD1, lacks DNA for checking. The CDR3 runs 13 residues. CDR1 is DFQATT and CDR2 is SNEGSKA in the germline V gene (reference sequence). CDR3 amino acids: CSAREARGFEQFF.

The chain couples TRBV9 to TRBJ2-1; TCRdb outputs TRBD2, but without DNA this stays unchecked. The V gene's germline CDR1 is SGDLS and CDR2 YYNGEE. CDR3 length equals 16 residues. This CDR3 reads CASSGLLVSSYNEQFF.

CDR3 residues: CASSLGGAGSDTGELFF. The rearrangement uses TRBV12-3 or TRBV12-4 and TRBJ2-2; the TCRdb D gene call, TRBD2, has no DNA to confirm it. The CDR3 runs 17 residues.

The chain has TRBV12-5 and TRBJ2-1; without DNA, the TCRdb call of TRBD1 cannot be checked. The CDR3 runs 14 residues. Germline V gives CDR1 LGHNT, CDR2 FRNRAP. The CDR3 protein is CASGMGQGVYEQFF.

The rearrangement uses TRBV15 and TRBJ2-3; TCRdb calls TRBD1, which cannot be checked without DNA. The CDR3 length is 16 residues. Germline loops: CDR1 LNHNV, CDR2 YYDKDF (reference sequence). The chain's CDR3 is CATSRGGRERADTQYF.

This chain connects TRBV4-2 to TRBJ2-7; TCRdb's D gene call, TRBD1, goes unchecked for lack of DNA. Per germline, CDR1 LGHNA and CDR2 YNFKEQ. This CDR3 is built from 16 residues. CDR3 region: CASSLTSGQGAFEQYF.

This rearrangement joins TRBV6-2 or TRBV6-3 to TRBJ2-1; with no DNA, the TCRdb D assignment of TRBD2 cannot be verified. Germline V CDR1 and CDR2: MNHEY, SVGEGT. The CDR3 contains 18 residues. CDR3 residues: CASSYLIGLASSYNEQFF.

V is TRBV7-9 and J is TRBJ2-5; TCRdb gives TRBD2 as the D gene, but with no DNA this cannot be confirmed. Per germline, CDR1 SEHNR and CDR2 FQNEAQ (reference sequence). This CDR3 is built from 17 residues. CDR3 in amino acids: CASTTPGTSENQETQYF.

This chain connects TRBV6-1 to TRBJ1-2. The CDR3 has 12 amino acids. The V gene's germline CDR1 is MNHNS and CDR2 SASEGT. CDR3 protein: CASTVSNYGYTF.

The genes are TRBV6-1 and TRBJ2-1. Germline values: CDR1 MNHNS, CDR2 SASEGT. The CDR3 is made up of 15 amino acids. The CDR3 is CASSDTGGAYNEQFF.

The chain uses TRBV5-1 and TRBJ1-1; with no DNA, the TCRdb D assignment of TRBD1 cannot be verified. CDR1 is SGHRS and CDR2 is YFSETQ in the germline V gene. The CDR3 sequence is 13 residues long. The CDR3 protein is CASSLPAGGEAFF.

This chain connects TRBV6-5 to TRBJ2-1; TCRdb returns TRBD1, unconfirmable since there is no DNA. Germline V gene data show CDR1 as MNHEY and CDR2 as SVGAGI. This CDR3 region has 15 residues. CDR3 amino acids: CASGGSVSSYNEQFF.

Its frequency marks this clonotype as medium-sized. This chain connects TRBV5-1 to TRBJ2-5; lacking DNA, the TRBD2 call made by TCRdb goes unchecked. The CDR3 extends over 15 amino acids. Germline assignment: CDR1 SGHRS and CDR2 YFSETQ. CDR3 in amino acids: CASVIAGGSGETQYF.

The genes are TRBV29-1 and TRBJ2-6; the D call of TRBD1 rests on TCRdb alone, since no DNA is present to check it. Germline CDR1 and CDR2: SQVTM and ANQGSEA. This CDR3 has 17 residues. This CDR3 reads CSVGGTGWSSGANVLTF.

This CDR3 is CASSLGGLAGAPQETQYF. The V call is TRBV5-5, the J call TRBJ2-5; TCRdb's assignment of TRBD2 cannot be checked, as there is no DNA. CDR3 size: 18 residues. Germline CDR1 and CDR2: SGHKS and YYEKEE (reference sequence).

The chain joins TRBV7-6 to TRBJ1-5; TCRdb gives TRBD1 as the D gene, but with no DNA this cannot be confirmed. Germline-derived CDR1 and CDR2 are SGHVS and FNYEAQ. CDR3 length: 16 residues. The CDR3 loop is CASSLGMGGSNQPQHF.

The genes are TRBV14 and TRBJ1-2. Germline loops: CDR1 SGHDN, CDR2 FVKESK. CDR3 size: 15 residues. This CDR3 is CASSLGWQNNYGYTF.

V is TRBV20-1 and J is TRBJ1-4. This CDR3 has 15 amino acids. CDR1 DFQATT and CDR2 SNEGSKA come from the germline V gene (reference sequence). The CDR3 spells CSASRILAGNEKLFF.

V gene TRBV5-1 combines with J gene TRBJ2-1; the D call of TRBD2 rests on TCRdb alone, since no DNA is present to check it. CDR3 length: 20 amino acids. Germline V gene sequence: CDR1 SGHRS, CDR2 YFSETQ. The CDR3 reads CASSSGRAGPKTVGYNEQFF.

This chain's CDR3 is CASSFFPGLAENTGELFF. This chain links TRBV5-1 with TRBJ2-2; TCRdb names TRBD2, which stays unverified in the absence of DNA. The CDR3 contains 18 residues. Germline loops: CDR1 SGHRS, CDR2 YFSETQ.

V is TRBV20-1 and J is TRBJ1-4. The length of the CDR3 is 13 residues. The V gene's germline CDR1 is DFQATT and CDR2 SNEGSKA (reference sequence). CDR3 protein: CSASWAVDEKLFF.

The J gene is TRBJ2-7, the V gene TRBV2. In germline, CDR1 is SNHLY, CDR2 FYNNEI. The CDR3 length is 13 residues. The CDR3 sequence: CASRPGGLGEQYF.

This rearrangement joins TRBV3-1 to TRBJ1-2; as DNA is missing, the TRBD1 call by TCRdb cannot be tested. The germline gives CDR1 LGHDT, CDR2 YNNKEL (reference sequence). The CDR3 consists of 15 residues. The CDR3 loop reads CASSPHAGQGHGYTF.